The 5 T cell receptor beta chains below come from one sample, sequenced in a study of T cell repertoires in cytomegalovirus infection. TCRdb called the reads again in MiXCR, with one record for every CDR3 protein. The sample holds about 260,000 distinct CDR3 sequences, over 8% seen once. The sequenced sample consisted of PBMCs. These receptors came from a human donor in good health (CMV status not recorded). Some clones in this sample may be carry-over from other donors' samples.

The V call is TRBV29-1, the J call TRBJ1-1; 8 nucleotides line up with TRBD1. CDR3 length: 12 amino acids. The junction had 3 bases not matched to a gene; V was cut back by 5 bases and J by 4 bases. The germline V gene has CDR1 SQVTM and CDR2 ANQGSEA. CDR3 nucleotide sequence: TGCAGCGTTACAGGGGGTACCACTGAAGCTTTCTTT. It codes for CSVTGGTTEAFF.

This clonotype was counted between two and nine times. V gene TRBV19 combines with J gene TRBJ1-2, with D possibly TRBD1 on 6 matching bases. Germline V gene sequence: CDR1 LNHDA, CDR2 SQIVND (reference sequence). The CDR3 is 15 residues long. Between the trimmed V and J ends, which lost 5 bases and 6 bases, there was a span of 19 bases. CDR3 amino acids: CASSDSTGIRDGYTF. In DNA, the CDR3 is TGTGCCAGTAGTGATTCTACAGGGATTCGGGATGGCTACACCTTC.

This clonotype has at least ten counts. The rearrangement joins TRBV7-2 to TRBJ1-1; 9 positions match TRBD1. The V gene end was trimmed by 5 bases and the J gene end by 4 bases; junction bases not matched to a gene: 5. Germline assignment: CDR1 SGHTA and CDR2 FQGNSA. The CDR3 contains 14 residues. The CDR3 protein is CASSRDRAGTEAFF. CDR3 sequence (DNA): TGTGCCAGCAGCCGGGACAGGGCTGGCACTGAAGCTTTCTTT. The full variable domain, its missing parts supplied by reference TRBV7-2 and TRBJ1-1, is GAGVSQSPSNKVTEKGKDVELRCDPISGHTALYWYRQSLGQGLEFLIYFQGNSAPDKSGLPSDRFSAERTGGSVSTLTIQRTQQEDSAVYLCASSRDRAGTEAFFGQGTRLTVV.

This clonotype was counted many times. V is TRBV7-2 and J is TRBJ1-1; no clear D. Germline CDR1 reads SGHTA; CDR2 reads FQGNSA. The CDR3 length is 13 residues. Trimming pared 3 bases from V and 11 bases from J, leaving 16 bases between. The CDR3 spells CASSFRTDGEAFF. The CDR3 coding sequence is TGTGCCAGCAGCTTTAGGACGGACGGGGAGGCTTTCTTT.

This clonotype has at least ten counts. This chain uses TRBV11-2 with TRBJ2-7; D perhaps matches TRBD2 (5 bases). The CDR3 sequence is 16 residues long. Between the trimmed V and J ends, which lost 0 bases and 2 bases, there was a span of 14 bases. CDR1 and CDR2 from the germline V gene are SGHAT and FQNNGV. In DNA, the CDR3 is TGTGCCAGCAGCTTAGAGTCGGGGATCCTAACCTACGAGCAGTACTTC. It translates to CASSLESGILTYEQYF.